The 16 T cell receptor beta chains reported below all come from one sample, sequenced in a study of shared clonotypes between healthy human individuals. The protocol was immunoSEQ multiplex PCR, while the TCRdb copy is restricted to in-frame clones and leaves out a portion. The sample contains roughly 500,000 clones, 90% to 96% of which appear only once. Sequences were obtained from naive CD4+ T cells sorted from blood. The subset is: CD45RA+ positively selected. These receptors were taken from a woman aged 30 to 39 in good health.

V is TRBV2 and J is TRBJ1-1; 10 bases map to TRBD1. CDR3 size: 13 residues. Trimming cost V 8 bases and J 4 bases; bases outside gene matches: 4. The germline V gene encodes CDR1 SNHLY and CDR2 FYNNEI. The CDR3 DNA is TGTGCCAGCGCTGGACAGGGGGTCACTGAAGCTTTCTTT. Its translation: CASAGQGVTEAFF.

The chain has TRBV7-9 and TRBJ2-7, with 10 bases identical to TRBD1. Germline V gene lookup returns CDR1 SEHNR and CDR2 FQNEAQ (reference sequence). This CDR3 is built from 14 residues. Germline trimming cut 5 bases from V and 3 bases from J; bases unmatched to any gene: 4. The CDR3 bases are TGTGCCAGCAGCCAGGGACAGGGGCACTACGAGCAGTACTTC. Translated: CASSQGQGHYEQYF.

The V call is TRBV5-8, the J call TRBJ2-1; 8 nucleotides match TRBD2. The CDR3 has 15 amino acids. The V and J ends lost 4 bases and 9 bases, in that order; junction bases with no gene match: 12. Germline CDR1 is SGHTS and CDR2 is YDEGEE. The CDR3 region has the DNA TGTGCCAGCAGCCCTAGGATGTTGGCGGGAGGTGAGCAGTTCTTC. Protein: CASSPRMLAGGEQFF.

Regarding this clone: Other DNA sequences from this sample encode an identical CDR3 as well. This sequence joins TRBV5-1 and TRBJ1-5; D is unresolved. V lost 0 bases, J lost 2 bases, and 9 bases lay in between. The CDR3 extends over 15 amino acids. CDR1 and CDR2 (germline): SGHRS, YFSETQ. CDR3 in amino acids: CASSLEGGGNQPQHF. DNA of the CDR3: TGCGCCAGCAGCTTGGAAGGTGGGGGCAATCAGCCCCAGCATTTT.

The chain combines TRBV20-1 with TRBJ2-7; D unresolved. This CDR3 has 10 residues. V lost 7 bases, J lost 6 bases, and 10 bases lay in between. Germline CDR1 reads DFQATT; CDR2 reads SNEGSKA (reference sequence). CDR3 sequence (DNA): TGCAGTGTCCAGACAAGCGAGCAGTACTTC. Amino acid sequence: CSVQTSEQYF.

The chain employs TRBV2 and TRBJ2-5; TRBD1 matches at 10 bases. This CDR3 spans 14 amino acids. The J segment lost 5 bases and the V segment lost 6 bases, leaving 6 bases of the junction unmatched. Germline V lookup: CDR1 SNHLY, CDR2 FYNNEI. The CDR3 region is CASSSRTGGETQYF. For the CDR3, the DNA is TGTGCCAGCAGCTCTAGGACAGGGGGGGAGACCCAGTACTTC.

The CDR3 loop reads CASSPGTGETDTQYF. The CDR3 DNA reads as TGTGCCAGCAGCCCCGGGACAGGGGAGACAGATACGCAGTATTTT. The rearrangement links TRBV7-9 to TRBJ2-3; 10 bases are a match to TRBD1. After removal of 5 bases from V and 3 bases from J, the junction contained 5 bases not matched to a gene. Germline CDR1 is SEHNR and CDR2 is FQNEAQ (reference sequence). The CDR3 runs 15 residues.

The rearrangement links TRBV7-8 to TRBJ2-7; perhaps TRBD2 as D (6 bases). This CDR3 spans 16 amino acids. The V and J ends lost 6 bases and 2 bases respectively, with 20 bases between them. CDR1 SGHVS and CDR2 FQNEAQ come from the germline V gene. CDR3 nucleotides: TGTGCCAGCAGAGACGCCGGGAGCCAGGCCCCCTACGAGCAGTACTTC. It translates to CASRDAGSQAPYEQYF.

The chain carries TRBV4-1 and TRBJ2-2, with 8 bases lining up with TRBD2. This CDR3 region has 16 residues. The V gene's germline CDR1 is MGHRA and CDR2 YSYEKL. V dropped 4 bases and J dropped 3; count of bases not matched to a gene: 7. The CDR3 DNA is TGCGCCAGCAGCCCCTCAACTAGCGGCGACACCGGGGAGCTGTTTTTT. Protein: CASSPSTSGDTGELFF.

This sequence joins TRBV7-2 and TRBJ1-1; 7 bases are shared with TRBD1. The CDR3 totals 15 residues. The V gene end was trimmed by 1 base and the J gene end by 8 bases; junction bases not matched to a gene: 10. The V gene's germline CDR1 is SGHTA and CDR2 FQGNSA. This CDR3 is CASSLGGGPSGEAFF. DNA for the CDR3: TGTGCCAGCAGCTTAGGAGGGGGCCCCAGTGGGGAAGCTTTCTTT.

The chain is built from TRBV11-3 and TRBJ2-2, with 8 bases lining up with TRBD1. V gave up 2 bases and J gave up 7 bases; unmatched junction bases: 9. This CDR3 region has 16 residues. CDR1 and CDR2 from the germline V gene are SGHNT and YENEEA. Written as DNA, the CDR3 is TGTGCCAGCAGCTTAAGGCAGGGGGCACCCCACGGGGAGCTGTTTTTT. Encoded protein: CASSLRQGAPHGELFF.

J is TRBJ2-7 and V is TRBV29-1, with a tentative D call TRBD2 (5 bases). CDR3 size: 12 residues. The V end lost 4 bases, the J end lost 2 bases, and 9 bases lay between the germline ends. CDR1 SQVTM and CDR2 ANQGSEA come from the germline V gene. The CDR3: CSVVRETYEQYF. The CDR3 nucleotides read TGCAGCGTTGTGAGGGAAACCTACGAGCAGTACTTC.

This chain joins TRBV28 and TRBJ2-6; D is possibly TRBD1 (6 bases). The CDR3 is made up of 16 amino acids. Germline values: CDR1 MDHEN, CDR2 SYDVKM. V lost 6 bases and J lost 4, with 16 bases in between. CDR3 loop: CASSPGVRAGANVLTF. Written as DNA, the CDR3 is TGTGCCAGCAGCCCAGGGGTGAGAGCCGGGGCCAACGTCCTGACTTTC.

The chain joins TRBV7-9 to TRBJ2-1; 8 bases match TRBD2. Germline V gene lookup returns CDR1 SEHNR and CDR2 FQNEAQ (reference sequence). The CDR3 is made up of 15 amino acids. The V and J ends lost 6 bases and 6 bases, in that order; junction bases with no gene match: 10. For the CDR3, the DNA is TGTGCCAGCAGAAATCAATTTCGGGGGGGCAATGAGCAGTTCTTC. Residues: CASRNQFRGGNEQFF.

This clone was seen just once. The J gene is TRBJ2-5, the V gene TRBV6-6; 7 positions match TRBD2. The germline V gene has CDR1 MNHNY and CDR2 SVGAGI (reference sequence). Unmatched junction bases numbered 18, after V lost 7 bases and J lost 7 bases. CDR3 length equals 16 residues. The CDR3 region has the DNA TGTGCCAGCACAACCTCATCGGGACTACCGTCGGGGACCCAGTACTTC. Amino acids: CASTTSSGLPSGTQYF.

CDR3 sequence: CAINTGENTGELFF. Written as DNA, the CDR3 is TGTGCCATCAATACCGGAGAGAACACCGGGGAGCTGTTTTTT. V and J are TRBV10-3 and TRBJ2-2; D gene unclear. The V gene lost 7 bases and the J gene lost 1 base, with 10 bases spanning the gap. CDR1 and CDR2 (germline): ENHRY, SYGVKD. This CDR3 has 14 amino acids.